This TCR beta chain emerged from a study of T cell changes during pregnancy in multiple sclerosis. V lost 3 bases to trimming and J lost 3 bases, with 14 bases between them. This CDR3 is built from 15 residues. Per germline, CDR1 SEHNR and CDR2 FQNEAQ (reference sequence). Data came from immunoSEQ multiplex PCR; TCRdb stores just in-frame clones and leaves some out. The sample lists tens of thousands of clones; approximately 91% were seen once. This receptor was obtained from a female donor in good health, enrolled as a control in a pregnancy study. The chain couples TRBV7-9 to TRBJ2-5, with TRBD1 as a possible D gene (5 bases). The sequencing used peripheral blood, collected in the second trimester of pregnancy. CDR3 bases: TGTGCCAGCAGCTTTTTCCCCAGGGCCGAAGAGACCCAGTACTTC. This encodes CASSFFPRAEETQYF.